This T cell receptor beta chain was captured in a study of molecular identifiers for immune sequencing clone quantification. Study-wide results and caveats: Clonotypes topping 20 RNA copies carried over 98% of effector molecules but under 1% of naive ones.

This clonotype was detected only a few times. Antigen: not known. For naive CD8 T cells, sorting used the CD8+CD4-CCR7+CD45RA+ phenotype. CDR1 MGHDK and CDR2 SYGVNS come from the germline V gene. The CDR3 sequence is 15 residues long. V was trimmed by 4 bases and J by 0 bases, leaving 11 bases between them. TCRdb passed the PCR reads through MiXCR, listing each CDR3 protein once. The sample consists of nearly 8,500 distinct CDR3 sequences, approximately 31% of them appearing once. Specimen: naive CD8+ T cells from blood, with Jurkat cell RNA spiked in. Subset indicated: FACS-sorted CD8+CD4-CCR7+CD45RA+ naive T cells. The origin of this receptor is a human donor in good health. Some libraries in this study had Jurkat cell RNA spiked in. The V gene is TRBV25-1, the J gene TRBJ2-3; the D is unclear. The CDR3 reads CASSALPPSTDTQYF. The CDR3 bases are TGTGCCAGCAGTGCCCTTCCCCCTAGCACAGATACGCAGTATTTT.